The TCR beta chain described here comes from a study of OX40 agonist ivuxolimab in advanced cancers. The V gene lost 5 bases and the J gene lost 4 bases, with 12 bases spanning the gap. Germline V CDR1 and CDR2: MNHEY, SMNVEV (reference sequence). The CDR3 covers 14 residues. With respect to this clone: Its antigen remains unidentified.

Sequenced by immunoSEQ multiplex PCR; TCRdb stores in-frame clones only, minus some. The table shows nearly 60,000 clones, with roughly four fifths occurring only once. Broader study findings: Blood T cells, both CD4+ and CD8+, expanded clonally by week 6 at 0.1 to 3.0 mg/kg.

The J gene is TRBJ2-1, the V gene TRBV27; weak D call: TRBD1 (5 bases). The sequence was collected from an adult with an advanced solid tumor such as melanoma, head and neck, liver or kidney cancer. The sequencing here drew on CD4+ or CD8+ T cells sorted from blood, taken in a trial of the OX40 agonist ivuxolimab. The DNA of the CDR3 is TGTGCCAGCAGTGTACGTAGGGGTTACAATGAGCAGTTCTTC. Its translation: CASSVRRGYNEQFF.